These 17 T cell receptor beta chains share one sample of origin, sequenced in a study of T cell repertoires in cytomegalovirus infection. TCRdb re-derived calls from the reads in MiXCR, one entry per CDR3 protein. Of hundreds of thousands of distinct CDR3 sequences in the sample, more than 8% were seen once. The sample comprised PBMCs. These receptor sequences come from a human donor in good health (CMV status not recorded). Some clones in this sample may be carry-over from other donors' samples.

The chain's CDR3 is CASSFNRAFNEKLFF. The DNA for the CDR3 is TGTGCCAGCAGCTTTAACAGGGCCTTTAATGAAAAACTGTTTTTT. The chain carries TRBV7-2 and TRBJ1-4, with a possible D match to TRBD1 (6 bases). This CDR3 is built from 15 residues. With 3 bases removed from V and 4 bases from J, the gap between germline ends came to 12 bases. Germline CDR1 and CDR2: SGHTA and FQGNSA.

This clonotype was seen many times. This sequence joins TRBV11-2 and TRBJ2-3, with D perhaps assigned TRBD1 or TRBD2 (5 bases each). Germline CDR1 and CDR2: SGHAT and FQNNGV. V lost 5 bases, J lost 0 bases, and 15 bases lay in between. The CDR3 is 16 amino acids. Written as DNA, the CDR3 is TGTGCCAGCAGCGTTGGGGGTAGTTTTAGCACAGATACGCAGTATTTT. Translation: CASSVGGSFSTDTQYF.

This clonotype was seen repeatedly, ten times or more. The chain combines TRBV7-9 with TRBJ2-1; 13 nucleotides align to TRBD2. Germline CDR1 and CDR2: SEHNR and FQNEAQ (reference sequence). V lost 5 bases and J lost 5; bases outside the gene matches: 12. There are 18 residues in the CDR3. CDR3 region: CASSTRLAGGQTNNEQFF. The CDR3 DNA reads as TGTGCCAGCAGCACACGACTAGCGGGGGGCCAAACTAACAATGAGCAGTTCTTC.

The chain couples TRBV20-1 to TRBJ1-1; TRBD1 is a possible D gene (5 bases). CDR1 is DFQATT, CDR2 SNEGSKA, per germline (reference sequence). The CDR3 runs to 15 residues. With 0 bases removed from V and 1 base from J, the gap between germline ends came to 12 bases. DNA for the CDR3: TGCAGTGCTAGAGACGGGCACAGGCCGAACACTGAAGCTTTCTTT. Its translation is CSARDGHRPNTEAFF.

The V call is TRBV7-3, the J call TRBJ1-6; 7 bases align to TRBD1. V lost 5 bases and J lost 6; bases outside the gene matches: 10. This CDR3 comprises 16 residues. Germline V gives CDR1 SGHTA, CDR2 FQGTGA. The CDR3 region has the DNA TGTGCCAGCAGCCTTGGGGGACAGCTTACTAATTCACCCCTCCACTTT. It yields the protein CASSLGGQLTNSPLHF.

This clonotype was seen a few times. The V call is TRBV7-2, the J call TRBJ2-4, with 8 bases that match TRBD1. CDR1 is SGHTA, CDR2 FQGNSA, per germline. CDR3 size: 15 residues. V was pared by 1 base and J by 1 base, with 0 bases of the junction left unmatched. The CDR3 DNA is TGTGCCAGCAGCTTAGGGGACAGGGCCAAAAACATTCAGTACTTC. Translating it yields CASSLGDRAKNIQYF.

This clonotype showed up just a few times. The chain is built from TRBV7-2 and TRBJ2-1, with D possibly TRBD2 on 6 matching bases. V lost 1 base to trimming and J lost 9 bases, with 10 bases between them. The CDR3 is 13 residues long. Germline V gives CDR1 SGHTA, CDR2 FQGNSA. The CDR3 protein is CASSLVLEGEQFF. Written as DNA, the CDR3 is TGTGCCAGCAGCTTAGTCCTGGAGGGTGAGCAGTTCTTC.

Ten or more counts support this clonotype. CDR3 in DNA: TGTGCCAGCAGCCAAGATCTGATCGGGATGGCCTTTGGGACCCAGTACTTC. Its protein product is CASSQDLIGMAFGTQYF. The J gene is TRBJ2-5, the V gene TRBV4-2; D perhaps matches TRBD2 (5 bases). The CDR3 consists of 17 residues. CDR1 and CDR2 from the germline V gene are LGHNA and YNFKEQ. Trimming cost V 0 bases and J 7 bases, with 21 bases left between them.

This sequence joins TRBV18 and TRBJ2-5; D is possibly TRBD1 (5 bases). CDR1 is KGHSH, CDR2 LQKENI, per germline. CDR3 length equals 13 residues. Trimming took 8 bases from V and 2 from J, leaving 12 bases between them. Written as DNA, the CDR3 is TGTGCCAGCCAGGACAATTTACAAGAGACCCAGTACTTC. Amino acids: CASQDNLQETQYF.

The chain recombines TRBV11-2 with TRBJ1-1; TRBD1 is a possible D gene (5 bases). The V end was cut by 2 bases, the J end by 4 bases, with 11 bases between. Germline CDR1 is SGHAT and CDR2 is FQNNGV. This CDR3 is built from 14 residues. CDR3 DNA sequence: TGTGCCAGCAGCTTATGGGGGAAGGGCACTGAAGCTTTCTTT. It translates to CASSLWGKGTEAFF.

This clonotype was picked up many times. The V gene is TRBV7-9, the J gene TRBJ2-3; no clear D gene. Germline V gene data show CDR1 as SEHNR and CDR2 as FQNEAQ (reference sequence). The V gene lost 5 bases and the J gene lost 0 bases, with 3 bases spanning the gap. The CDR3 runs 12 residues. The CDR3 coding sequence is TGTGCCAGCAGCGCAAGCACAGATACGCAGTATTTT. It specifies CASSASTDTQYF.

Only a few counts were recorded for this clonotype. The V and J genes are TRBV7-3 and TRBJ2-7; 9 bases line up with TRBD2. The CDR3 totals 13 residues. Germline CDR1 reads SGHTA; CDR2 reads FQGTGA. V was pared by 4 bases and J by 6 bases, with 4 bases of the junction left unmatched. CDR3 bases: TGTGCCAGCAGCTCGCCGGGACTAGCCGAGCAGTACTTC. Translating gives CASSSPGLAEQYF.

This chain links TRBV15 with TRBJ1-4; 9 bases are a match to TRBD1. Germline V gene lookup returns CDR1 LNHNV and CDR2 YYDKDF (reference sequence). Losses at the gene ends were 6 bases for V and 6 bases for J; bases not matched to a gene: 5. This CDR3 has 14 amino acids. CDR3: CATSPGTGHEKLFF. In DNA, the CDR3 is TGTGCCACCAGTCCCGGGACAGGGCATGAAAAACTGTTTTTT.

In its sample, this clonotype was seen many times. The chain links TRBV7-2 to TRBJ2-1, with 10 bases lining up with TRBD1. V dropped 4 bases and J dropped 6; count of bases not matched to a gene: 9. The CDR3 is 16 residues long. Germline V gene sequence: CDR1 SGHTA, CDR2 FQGNSA. The CDR3 sequence is CASSSFRDRGANEQFF. The DNA of the CDR3 is TGTGCCAGCAGCTCATTCCGGGACAGGGGAGCCAATGAGCAGTTCTTC.

This clonotype has only a few counts. This chain uses TRBV19 with TRBJ2-5, with 8 bases lining up with TRBD2. The germline gives CDR1 LNHDA, CDR2 SQIVND (reference sequence). This CDR3 is 14 amino acids long. V was clipped by 3 bases and J by 4 bases; unmatched bases: 4. CDR3 coding DNA: TGTGCCAGTAGTATCGGGGGGGCTGGAGAGACCCAGTACTTC. Translating gives CASSIGGAGETQYF. The whole variable domain, filled in from reference TRBV19 and TRBJ2-5, reads DGGITQSPKYLFRKEGQNVTLSCEQNLNHDAMYWYRQDPGQGLRLIYYSQIVNDFQKGDIAEGYSVSREKKESFPLTVTSAQKNPTAFYLCASSIGGAGETQYFGPGTRLLVL.

Ten or more counts support this clonotype. This sequence joins TRBV7-2 and TRBJ2-3; D gene uncertain. In germline, CDR1 is SGHTA, CDR2 FQGNSA. Trimming cost V 2 bases and J 4 bases, with 10 bases left between them. The CDR3 extends over 14 amino acids. The CDR3 DNA reads as TGTGCCAGCAGCTTATTAGCCCAATCAGATACGCAGTATTTT. It codes for CASSLLAQSDTQYF.

This clonotype was found many times. The V gene is TRBV19, the J gene TRBJ1-5; the match to TRBD1 covers 9 bases. The junction had 9 bases not matched to a gene; V was cut back by 7 bases and J by 5 bases. Germline lookup yields CDR1 LNHDA and CDR2 SQIVND (reference sequence). This CDR3 is 15 amino acids long. CDR3 nucleotides: TGTGCCAGTATTCTCGGGACAGGGTTCGATCAGCCCCAGCATTTT. Translated, it gives CASILGTGFDQPQHF.